Shown below are 14 T cell receptor beta chains from a single sample sequenced in a study of shared clonotypes between healthy human individuals. The repertoire was sequenced with immunoSEQ multiplex PCR; TCRdb's copy has only in-frame clones and lacks some. The sample records 2 million to 2.5 million clones, 90% to 95% being singletons. Sequenced: naive CD4+ T cells from PBMCs. Subset reported: CD45RA+ positively selected. Receptors were obtained from a man aged 18 to 35 in good health. Some clones in this sample may be carry-over from other donors' samples.

The gene calls are TRBV28 and TRBJ1-3; a weak D match, TRBD1 (6 bases). Germline lookup yields CDR1 MDHEN and CDR2 SYDVKM. V was clipped by 6 bases and J by 4 bases, with 16 bases between them. The CDR3 consists of 15 residues. CDR3 in DNA: TGTGCCAGCAGCCTCCCCGTAGGGGGGGGAAACACCATATATTTT. Translation: CASSLPVGGGNTIYF.

Details on this clone: Within the sample, other DNA sequences also encode this same CDR3. The chain couples TRBV27 to TRBJ1-1, with no clear D. CDR1 MNHEY and CDR2 SMNVEV come from the germline V gene (reference sequence). This CDR3 has 13 residues. Trimming took 2 bases from V and 5 from J, leaving 9 bases between them. The chain's CDR3 is CASSLGWGTEAFF. CDR3 nucleotide sequence: TGTGCCAGCAGTTTAGGGTGGGGTACTGAAGCTTTCTTT.

As regards this clone: The sample carries other DNA sequences with the same CDR3. The chain is built from TRBV7-3 and TRBJ2-1; 12 bases are a match to TRBD2. This CDR3 comprises 15 residues. The ends lost 5 bases at V and 2 bases at J; junction bases unmatched: 1. Germline CDR1 SGHTA, CDR2 FQGTGA. CDR3 in DNA: TGTGCCAGCAGCCTAGCGGGAGGGACCTACAATGAGCAGTTCTTC. It codes for CASSLAGGTYNEQFF.

Turning to this clone: A read error is likely, as this CDR3 ends without the conserved phenylalanine or tryptophan. No DNA is shown, since the ends of the CDR3 on it are uncertain; the CDR3 is the one TCRdb lists. The V call is TRBV11-2, the J call TRBJ2-7; whether TRBD1, the table's D call, matches the DNA was not checked. The CDR3 has 12 residues if both end residues are counted. The V gene's germline CDR1 is SGHAT and CDR2 FQNNGV. The CDR3 protein is CASSEAGTGFSI.

The CDR3 here is CASSEELAPYNEQFF. In DNA, the CDR3 is TGTGCCAGCAGTGAAGAACTAGCGCCCTACAATGAGCAGTTCTTC. J is TRBJ2-1 and V is TRBV2; 7 bases match TRBD2. In germline, CDR1 is SNHLY, CDR2 FYNNEI. The length of the CDR3 is 15 residues. J lost 2 bases, V lost 1 base, and 2 bases had no gene match. The complete variable domain, with remaining parts taken from reference TRBV2 and TRBJ2-1, reads EPEVTQTPSHQVTQMGQEVILRCVPISNHLYFYWYRQILGQKVEFLVSFYNNEISEKSEIFDDQFSVERPDGSNFTLKIRSTKLEDSAMYFCASSEELAPYNEQFFGPGTRLTVL.

The chain couples TRBV6-1 to TRBJ1-4; 10 bases are shared with TRBD1. The V segment lost 2 bases and the J segment 3 bases; nucleotides outside the gene matches: 12. The length of the CDR3 is 19 residues. Germline V gene data show CDR1 as MNHNS and CDR2 as SASEGT. The CDR3 loop is CASSEYDRDRGTPNEKLFF. DNA for the CDR3: TGTGCCAGCAGTGAATACGACCGGGACAGGGGAACCCCTAATGAAAAACTGTTTTTT.

This chain connects TRBV7-9 to TRBJ2-7; 7 positions agree with TRBD2. This CDR3 comprises 14 residues. V lost 8 bases, J lost 7 bases, and 14 bases stayed unmatched. The V gene's germline CDR1 is SEHNR and CDR2 FQNEAQ (reference sequence). In DNA form, the CDR3 reads TGTGCCAGCGGGCCTCGAGCGGGGTCGGGGGAGCAGTACTTC. Translated: CASGPRAGSGEQYF.

The J gene is TRBJ2-7, the V gene TRBV10-3; the D is unclear. The V gene lost 0 bases and the J gene lost 6 bases, with 12 bases spanning the gap. The germline V gene encodes CDR1 ENHRY and CDR2 SYGVKD. The CDR3 extends over 14 amino acids. The CDR3 DNA is TGTGCCATCAGTGAGTCATCCCTTTTCCTCGAGCAGTACTTC. Translated: CAISESSLFLEQYF.

This chain uses TRBV5-1 with TRBJ2-2; D perhaps matches TRBD1 (6 bases). The CDR3 has 15 amino acids. V was shortened by 3 bases and J by 2 bases, with 11 bases between the two germline ends. Germline CDR1 SGHRS, CDR2 YFSETQ. CDR3 residues: CASSSPGHNTGELFF. CDR3 nucleotide sequence: TGCGCCAGCAGCTCGCCGGGACACAACACCGGGGAGCTGTTTTTT. The full variable domain, its missing parts supplied by reference TRBV5-1 and TRBJ2-2, is KAGVTQTPRYLIKTRGQQVTLSCSPISGHRSVSWYQQTPGQGLQFLFEYFSETQRNKGNFPGRFSGRQFSNSRSEMNVSTLELGDSALYLCASSSPGHNTGELFFGEGSRLTVL.

This sequence joins TRBV15 and TRBJ1-3; 7 nucleotides line up with TRBD1. Germline V gene data show CDR1 as LNHNV and CDR2 as YYDKDF (reference sequence). The CDR3 covers 16 residues. The trim removed 2 bases at V and 0 bases at J, leaving 4 bases unmatched. The CDR3: CATSRRDRDSGNTIYF. CDR3 nucleotides: TGTGCCACCAGCAGAAGAGACAGGGACTCTGGAAACACCATATATTTT.

The chain uses TRBV28 and TRBJ1-6; D may be TRBD1 (5 bases). Deletions cut 10 bases from V and 3 bases from J, with 10 bases between. Germline V gene lookup returns CDR1 MDHEN and CDR2 SYDVKM. The CDR3 has 13 amino acids. DNA of the CDR3: TGTGCCACGGGGCTGTACTATAATTCACCCCTCCACTTT. Translation gives CATGLYYNSPLHF.

The chain links TRBV7-2 to TRBJ2-5, with TRBD2 matching 11 bases. There are 16 residues in the CDR3. V dropped 1 base and J dropped 1; count of bases not matched to a gene: 2. CDR1 is SGHTA, CDR2 FQGNSA, per germline. CDR3 sequence reads: CASSLGTSGGQETQYF. DNA for the CDR3: TGTGCCAGCAGCTTAGGCACTAGCGGGGGCCAAGAGACCCAGTACTTC. The full variable domain, rest sourced from reference TRBV7-2 and TRBJ2-5, is GAGVSQSPSNKVTEKGKDVELRCDPISGHTALYWYRQSLGQGLEFLIYFQGNSAPDKSGLPSDRFSAERTGGSVSTLTIQRTQQEDSAVYLCASSLGTSGGQETQYFGPGTRLLVL.

In its sample, this clone was seen once. This chain joins TRBV7-2 and TRBJ2-1; 8 nucleotides agree with TRBD2. V was pared by 5 bases and J by 2 bases, with 5 bases of the junction left unmatched. The germline CDR1 and CDR2 sequences are SGHTA and FQGNSA. The CDR3 spans 15 residues. The CDR3 loop is CASSTSGATYNEQFF. The CDR3 DNA reads as TGTGCCAGCAGCACTAGCGGAGCAACCTACAATGAGCAGTTCTTC.

This clone showed up just once. V gene TRBV18 combines with J gene TRBJ1-2; 7 bases align to TRBD1. This CDR3 is 15 amino acids long. CDR1 is KGHSH, CDR2 LQKENI, per germline. The ends lost 0 bases at V and 3 bases at J; junction bases unmatched: 4. The CDR3 DNA sequence: TGTGCCAGCTCACCACCGGGACAGCCGTACTATGGCTACACCTTC. Translated, it gives CASSPPGQPYYGYTF.